This note documents a single T cell receptor (beta chain) sequence. Antigen unknown. These data originate in a study of cytomegalovirus exposure and HLA in healthy donors. 13 Jbeta primers and 60 Vbeta primers were used for the PCR. Produced via immunoSEQ multiplex PCR; TCRdb's table is partial and in-frame only. The sample includes under 200,000 clones, roughly 80% of them seen just once. The V end was cut by 8 bases, the J end by 4 bases, with 12 bases between. This CDR3 has 13 residues. The germline V gene has CDR1 MNHEY and CDR2 SVGAGI. The study's findings and limits: Accurate HLA-A and HLA-B prediction from TCR beta sequences was reported for most subjects.

The rearrangement links TRBV6-5 to TRBJ1-5, with D possibly being TRBD1 (5 bases). Sequences were obtained from PBMCs. The receptor was isolated from a woman in her 30s in good health and CMV-seronegative. The CDR3 DNA follows: TGTGCCAGCGGGGTGGGGGGGAATCAGCCCCAGCATTTT. Its protein is CASGVGGNQPQHF.